These 23 T cell receptor beta chains share one sample of origin, sequenced in a study of T cells generated in artificial thymic organoids. Separate semi-nested PCRs amplified TCRalpha and TCRbeta libraries using constant-region reverse primers in TRAC or TRBC. TCRdb re-called the 5' RACE reads through MiXCR, storing one row per CDR3 protein. The data contain around 8,500 distinct CDR3 sequences, 15% to 20% of them seen just once; the ten biggest clones take up over 1.3%. Material: naive CD8+ T cells from the thymus. Subset described: CD3+TCRalphabeta+CD8SP T cells; for blood, CD45RO-CCR7+ naive CD8+ T cells. These receptor sequences come from a human donor who gave cord blood stem cells for thymic organoid culture, a cardiac surgery patient who gave postnatal thymus, or a blood donor (not recorded which).

This clonotype appeared many times. This chain uses TRBV11-2 with TRBJ2-7; 11 positions match TRBD2. The CDR3 extends over 17 amino acids. V lost 1 base to trimming and J lost 3 bases; unmatched junction nucleotides: 8. Germline V CDR1 and CDR2: SGHAT, FQNNGV. In nucleotides, the CDR3 is TGTGCCAGCAGCTTAGCCCGACTAGCGGGGACCCACTACGAGCAGTACTTC. Its translation is CASSLARLAGTHYEQYF.

This clonotype turned up a few times. V is TRBV4-1 and J is TRBJ2-3; D not resolved. The CDR3 has 14 amino acids. CDR1 and CDR2 from the germline V gene are MGHRA and YSYEKL. V was shortened by 1 base and J by 0 bases, with 5 bases between the two germline ends. CDR3 sequence: CASSQGPSTDTQYF. CDR3 coding DNA: TGCGCCAGCAGCCAAGGCCCTAGCACAGATACGCAGTATTTT.

By share, this clonotype ranks as medium-sized. The chain carries TRBV4-3 and TRBJ2-7; D remains unclear. CDR3 size: 18 residues. Trimming took 0 bases from V and 4 from J, leaving 22 bases between them. Germline V gene data show CDR1 as LGHNA and CDR2 as YSLEER. The DNA of the CDR3 is TGCGCCAGCAGCCAAGAGGCAATGGGCGCTGTTTCGGAGTACGAGCAGTACTTC. Translating gives CASSQEAMGAVSEYEQYF.

In its sample, this clonotype was seen many times. The V gene is TRBV27, the J gene TRBJ2-5; D is unresolved. Germline lookup yields CDR1 MNHEY and CDR2 SMNVEV (reference sequence). Trimming left V 6 bases short and J 4 bases short, with 15 bases between. The CDR3 totals 14 residues. CDR3 residues: CASRPYMGLETQYF. The DNA for the CDR3 is TGTGCCAGCAGGCCTTACATGGGATTAGAGACCCAGTACTTC.

This chain joins TRBV20-1 and TRBJ1-1, with 8 bases fitting TRBD1. CDR3 length equals 17 residues. Losses at the gene ends were 8 bases for V and 3 bases for J; bases not matched to a gene: 20. Germline CDR1 is DFQATT and CDR2 is SNEGSKA (reference sequence). CDR3 sequence reads: CSLVVGQASPEDTEAFF. In DNA form, the CDR3 reads TGCAGTTTAGTTGTGGGACAGGCGTCCCCGGAGGACACTGAAGCTTTCTTT.

This clonotype was seen once. This chain links TRBV6-5 with TRBJ1-6; unclear D gene. This CDR3 spans 15 amino acids. Between the trimmed V and J ends, which lost 5 bases and 2 bases, there was a span of 10 bases. The germline V gene encodes CDR1 MNHEY and CDR2 SVGAGI. CDR3 sequence reads: CASSIGQPYNSPLHF. The DNA of the CDR3 is TGTGCCAGCAGTATAGGGCAGCCCTATAATTCACCCCTCCACTTT.

By frequency in the sample, this clonotype is medium-sized (0.01 to 0.1%). The chain carries TRBV20-1 and TRBJ1-2, with D unresolved. V lost 0 bases and J lost 5, with 10 bases in between. The V gene's germline CDR1 is DFQATT and CDR2 SNEGSKA (reference sequence). The CDR3 is 13 residues long. Here the CDR3 DNA reads TGCAGTGCTAGAGACCCGGACGGGTATGGCTACACCTTC. Amino acids: CSARDPDGYGYTF.

This clonotype was seen many times. V and J are TRBV4-3 and TRBJ2-3, with D hard to call. V was shortened by 0 bases and J by 4 bases, with 5 bases between the two germline ends. CDR1 and CDR2 (germline): LGHNA, YSLEER. The CDR3 is 13 residues long. CDR3 nucleotide sequence: TGCGCCAGCAGCCAAGAGGCCCCAGATACGCAGTATTTT. Residues: CASSQEAPDTQYF.

This clonotype is categorized as medium-sized. The CDR3, as DNA: TGTGCCAGCTCCCACATAGACAGGCCGGTAGGGGAGGCTTTCTTT. Translation gives CASSHIDRPVGEAFF. The J gene is TRBJ1-1, the V gene TRBV18; a weak D match, TRBD1 (6 bases). The CDR3 spans 15 residues. Trimming pared 6 bases from V and 11 bases from J, leaving 25 bases between. Germline V gene data show CDR1 as KGHSH and CDR2 as LQKENI.

To note about this clonotype: One end of the junction fails to match germline, which may point to a read error. The chain combines TRBV3-1 with TRBJ2-5, with D perhaps matching TRBD2 (5 bases). The CDR3 extends over 15 amino acids. Per the germline V gene, CDR1 is LGHDT and CDR2 is YNNKEL (reference sequence). Here the CDR3 DNA reads TGTGCCAGCAGCCCACGGGCTAGCAGCCAAGAGACCCAGTGCTTC. Its protein product is CASSPRASSQETQCF.

Ten or more counts support this clonotype. This chain joins TRBV10-3 and TRBJ2-5, with 11 positions matching TRBD1. Germline lookup yields CDR1 ENHRY and CDR2 SYGVKD. Unmatched junction bases numbered 7, after V lost 8 bases and J lost 2 bases. The length of the CDR3 is 15 residues. CDR3 DNA: TGTGCCATCGGCGTTGGGACAGGGGGGCAAGAGACCCAGTACTTC. As protein: CAIGVGTGGQETQYF.

This clonotype is medium-sized in the sample. V usage is TRBV7-2 and J usage is TRBJ1-2, with D unclear. CDR3 size: 14 residues. CDR1 is SGHTA and CDR2 is FQGNSA in the germline V gene. Trimming left V 0 bases short and J 4 bases short, with 9 bases between. The CDR3 DNA sequence: TGTGCCAGCAGCTTAGCGGAGACAACCTATGGCTACACCTTC. It yields the protein CASSLAETTYGYTF.

This clonotype is labeled medium-sized (0.01 to 0.1%). This chain links TRBV20-1 with TRBJ1-5; TRBD1 is a possible D gene (6 bases). The ends were cut back, 4 bases at V and 2 bases at J, with 15 bases in the middle. The CDR3 sequence is 15 residues long. Germline V lookup: CDR1 DFQATT, CDR2 SNEGSKA (reference sequence). CDR3 protein: CSAKETGMGNQPQHF. The CDR3 DNA reads TGCAGTGCTAAGGAAACAGGGATGGGCAATCAGCCCCAGCATTTT.

By its share, this clonotype is medium-sized. The chain links TRBV20-1 to TRBJ2-2; tentative D call: TRBD2 (6 bases). Germline CDR1 DFQATT, CDR2 SNEGSKA (reference sequence). Trimming took 1 base from V and 5 from J, leaving 14 bases between them. The CDR3 totals 15 residues. CDR3 protein: CSARGRGTETGELFF. CDR3 DNA: TGCAGTGCTAGAGGGAGAGGGACTGAGACCGGGGAGCTGTTTTTT.

With respect to this clonotype: The junction differs from germline at one of its ends, possibly a read error. The CDR3: CASSLGSEALF. CDR3 DNA sequence: TGTGCCAGCAGTTTAGGGAGTGAAGCTCTCTTT. The genes are TRBV27 and TRBJ1-1; D gene uncertain. The CDR3 extends over 11 amino acids. CDR1 is MNHEY and CDR2 is SMNVEV in the germline V gene (reference sequence).

This clonotype is medium-sized in the sample. The rearrangement uses TRBV4-2 and TRBJ1-1; D uncertain. Germline CDR1 reads LGHNA; CDR2 reads YNFKEQ. V was cut by 1 base and J by 7 bases, with 13 bases left in between. This CDR3 has 14 amino acids. CDR3 in amino acids: CASSQVVQPLEAFF. In nucleotides, the CDR3 is TGTGCCAGCAGCCAAGTGGTACAGCCGCTTGAAGCTTTCTTT.

By sample share, this clonotype is medium-sized. Here the CDR3 DNA reads TGTGCCAGCAGCTTATCGGCAGATACGCAGTATTTT. Protein: CASSLSADTQYF. The chain carries TRBV11-3 and TRBJ2-3; the D is unclear. The CDR3 is 12 amino acids. CDR1 and CDR2 from the germline V gene are SGHNT and YENEEA. Trimming cost V 2 bases and J 4 bases, with 4 bases left between them. The full variable domain, with the rest looked up from reference TRBV11-3 and TRBJ2-3, is EAGVVQSPRYKIIEKKQPVAFWCNPISGHNTLYWYLQNLGQGPELLIRYENEEAVDDSQLPKDRFSAERLKGVDSTLKIQPAELGDSAVYLCASSLSADTQYFGPGTRLTVL.

In its sample, this clonotype is medium-sized. The DNA for the CDR3 is TGTGCCAGCAGCCACAGAACCCTCCGCGCAGATACGCAGTATTTT. This gives the protein CASSHRTLRADTQYF. V and J are TRBV7-9 and TRBJ2-3; no firm D call. The length of the CDR3 is 15 residues. Trimming took 5 bases from V and 4 from J, leaving 16 bases between them. Germline V gene lookup returns CDR1 SEHNR and CDR2 FQNEAQ (reference sequence).

By its share, this clonotype is medium-sized (0.01 to 0.1%). The V gene is TRBV10-3, the J gene TRBJ1-2, with 7 bases lining up with TRBD1. The CDR3 sequence is 16 residues long. The germline CDR1 and CDR2 sequences are ENHRY and SYGVKD. The ends lost 2 bases at V and 2 bases at J; junction bases unmatched: 8. In DNA, the CDR3 is TGTGCCATCAGTGAGGGGGGACAGAGGGGAAACTATGGCTACACCTTC. Translating it yields CAISEGGQRGNYGYTF.

This chain uses TRBV12-3 or TRBV12-4 with TRBJ1-1; 8 bases agree with TRBD1. With 5 bases clipped from V and 4 bases from J, the junction kept 6 bases outside the gene matches. The CDR3 contains 14 residues. The CDR3 sequence is CASSPWTGSTEAFF. The CDR3 region has the DNA TGTGCCAGCAGTCCCTGGACAGGGAGCACTGAAGCTTTCTTT.

This clonotype came up many times. The V call is TRBV5-1, the J call TRBJ1-1; D may be TRBD1 (6 bases). V lost 4 bases to trimming and J lost 0 bases, with 13 bases between them. CDR3 size: 15 residues. Germline V gives CDR1 SGHRS, CDR2 YFSETQ. Here the CDR3 DNA reads TGCGCCAGCAGCCTACTGGACAGCCTGAACACTGAAGCTTTCTTT. Its protein is CASSLLDSLNTEAFF.

Within the sample, this clonotype is medium-sized. This chain connects TRBV29-1 to TRBJ2-1; D perhaps matches TRBD1 (6 bases). CDR1 SQVTM and CDR2 ANQGSEA come from the germline V gene. The V gene lost 1 base and the J gene lost 2 bases, with 12 bases spanning the gap. This CDR3 comprises 15 residues. The DNA for the CDR3 is TGCAGCGTTGAAGGGGCCGGGACACCCTACAATGAGCAGTTCTTC. It is translated as CSVEGAGTPYNEQFF.

In this sample, this clonotype is medium-sized (0.01 to 0.1%). The chain carries TRBV4-3 and TRBJ2-1; D is perhaps TRBD2 (5 bases). CDR3 length equals 15 residues. V shed 5 bases and J shed 4 bases, with 15 bases lying between them. Per germline, CDR1 LGHNA and CDR2 YSLEER. This CDR3 reads CASSTAPTSYNEQFF. The CDR3 DNA reads as TGCGCCAGCAGCACTGCTCCAACTAGTTACAATGAGCAGTTCTTC.